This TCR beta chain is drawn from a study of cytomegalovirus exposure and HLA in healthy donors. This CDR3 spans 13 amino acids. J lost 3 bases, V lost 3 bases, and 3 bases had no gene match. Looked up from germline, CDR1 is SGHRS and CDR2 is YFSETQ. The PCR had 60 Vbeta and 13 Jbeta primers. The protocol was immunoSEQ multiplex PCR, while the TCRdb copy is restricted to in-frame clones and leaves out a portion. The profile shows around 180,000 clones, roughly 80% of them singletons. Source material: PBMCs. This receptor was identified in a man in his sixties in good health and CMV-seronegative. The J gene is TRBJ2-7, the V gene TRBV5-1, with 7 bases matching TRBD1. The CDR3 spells CASSYGTDYEQYF. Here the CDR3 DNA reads TGCGCCAGCAGCTACGGGACAGACTACGAGCAGTACTTC.